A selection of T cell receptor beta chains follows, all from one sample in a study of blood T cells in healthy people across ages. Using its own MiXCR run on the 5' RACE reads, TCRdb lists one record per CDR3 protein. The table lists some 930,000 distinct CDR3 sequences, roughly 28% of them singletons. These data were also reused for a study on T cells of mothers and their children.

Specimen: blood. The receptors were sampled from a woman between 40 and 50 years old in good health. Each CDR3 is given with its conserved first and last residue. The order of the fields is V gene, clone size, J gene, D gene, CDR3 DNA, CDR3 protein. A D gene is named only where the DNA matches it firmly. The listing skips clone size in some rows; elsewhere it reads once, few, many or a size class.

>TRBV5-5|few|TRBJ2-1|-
TGTGCCAGCAGCTTGGTGGGCGGGGGCGGCAGCTCCTACAATGAGCAGTTCTTC
CASSLVGGGGSSYNEQFF
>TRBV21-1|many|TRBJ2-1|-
TGTGCCAGCAGCAAATGTCAGCGGGGGTCCTACAATGAGCAGTTCTTC
CASSKCQRGSYNEQFF
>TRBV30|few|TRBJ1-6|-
TGTGCCTGGAATGATCAGGGGATAGGAAATTCACCCCTCCACTTT
CAWNDQGIGNSPLHF
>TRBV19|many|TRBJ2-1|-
TGTGCCAGTAGCCAACCGGGGGAGAGGAATGAGCAGTTCTTC
CASSQPGERNEQFF
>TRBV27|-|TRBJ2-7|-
TGTGCCAGCAGCACAGGGATGGGGCTCTCCTACGAGCAGTACTTC
CASSTGMGLSYEQYF
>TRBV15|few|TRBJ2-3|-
TGTGCCACCAGGGACAGTTTCATGGATACGCAGTATTTT
CATRDSFMDTQYF
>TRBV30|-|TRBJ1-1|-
TGTGCCTGGAGTGTACGGACAGCTTCTGGCAGGTCTGAAGCTTTCTTT
CAWSVRTASGRSEAFF
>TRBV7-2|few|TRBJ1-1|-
TGTGCCAGCAGCTTACAGGGCCACGGGGACACTGAAGCTTTCTTT
CASSLQGHGDTEAFF
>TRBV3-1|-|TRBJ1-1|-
TGTGCCAGCAGCGCTCAGGGAAGGTCCACTGAAGCTTTCTTT
CASSAQGRSTEAFF
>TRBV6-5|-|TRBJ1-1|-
TGTGCCAGCAGGAGACCGGGACGGTCAATCTACACTGAAGCTTTCTTT
CASRRPGRSIYTEAFF
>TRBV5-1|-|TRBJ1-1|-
TGCGCCAGCAGCTTAACAGGAGACATGAACACTGAAGCTTTCTTT
CASSLTGDMNTEAFF
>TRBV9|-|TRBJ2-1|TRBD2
TGTGCCAGCAGCCGAGGGGAGGGAGGATACAATGAGCAGTTCTTC
CASSRGEGGYNEQFF
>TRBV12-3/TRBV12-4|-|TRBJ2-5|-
TGTGCCAGCTCCCATGAACGGGGCCGTACCAATGAGCAGTACTTC
CASSHERGRTNEQYF
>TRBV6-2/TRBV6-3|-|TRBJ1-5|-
TGTACCAGCAGTTACTCTATGGTCCAATCCCAGCCCCAGCATTTT
CTSSYSMVQSQPQHF
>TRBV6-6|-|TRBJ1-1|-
TGTGCCAGCAGTTACTCCGCGGGGGGCACTGAAGCTTTCTTT
CASSYSAGGTEAFF
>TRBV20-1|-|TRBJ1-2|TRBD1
TGCAGTGCTAGCGGGACAGGGGCCGGCTACACCTTC
CSASGTGAGYTF
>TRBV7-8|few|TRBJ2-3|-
TGTGCCAGCAGCTACCAGCGGGCCCGGGCAGATACGCAGTATTTT
CASSYQRARADTQYF
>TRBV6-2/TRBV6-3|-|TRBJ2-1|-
TGTGCCAGCAGTTATGGGGATACCGCCAATGAGCAGTTCTTC
CASSYGDTANEQFF
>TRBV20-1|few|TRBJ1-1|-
TGCAGTGCCGCGGACAGTCTATTTCGTATGAACACTGAAGCTTTCTTT
CSAADSLFRMNTEAFF
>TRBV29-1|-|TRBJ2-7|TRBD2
TGCAGCGTTGAGGCGGGGGATTTGAACTCCTACGAGCAGTACTTC
CSVEAGDLNSYEQYF
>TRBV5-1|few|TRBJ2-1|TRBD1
TGCGCCAGCAGCTTGATGGGACAGTACAATGAGCAGTTCTTC
CASSLMGQYNEQFF
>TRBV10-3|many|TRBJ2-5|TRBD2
TGTGCCATCCGCTCGGGGGGAAAAGAGACCCAGTACTTC
CAIRSGGKETQYF
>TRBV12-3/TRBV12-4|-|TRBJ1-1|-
TGTGCCAGCACCCTTGTTGCTACCACTGAAGCTTTCTTT
CASTLVATTEAFF
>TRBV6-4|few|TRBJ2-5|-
TGTGCCGGCAGTAGGACAGCACTCCAAGAGACCCAGTACTTC
CAGSRTALQETQYF
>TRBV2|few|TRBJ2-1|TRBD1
TGTGCCAGCAGTCTACAGGGGCAAAGCTCCTACAATGAGCAGTTCTTC
CASSLQGQSSYNEQFF
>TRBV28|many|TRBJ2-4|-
TGTGCCAGCAGTCCCGGGGCCCGTCAAAACATTCAGTACTTC
CASSPGARQNIQYF
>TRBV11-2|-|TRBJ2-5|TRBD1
TGTGCCAGCAGCTCGGGCAGGGGGCAGACCCAGTACTTC
CASSSGRGQTQYF
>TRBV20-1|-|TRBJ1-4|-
TGCAGTGCTAGCCGCCGGGACCGCTTATCGACGGAACTGTTTTTT
CSASRRDRLSTELFF
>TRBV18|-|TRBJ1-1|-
TGTGCCAGCTCACCAACCAGTCAGTGGACAGTGAACACTGAAGCTTTCTTT
CASSPTSQWTVNTEAFF
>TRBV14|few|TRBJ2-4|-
TGTGCCAGCAGCCCAACGGGGGTCGGGCAAAACATTCAGTACTTC
CASSPTGVGQNIQYF
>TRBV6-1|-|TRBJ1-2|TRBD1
TGTGCCAGCAGCACAGGGGTTTCGGACCAAGCTAACTATGGCTACACCTTC
CASSTGVSDQANYGYTF
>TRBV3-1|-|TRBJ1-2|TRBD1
TGTGCCAGCAGCCACGGACAGGGGATTACTAACTATGGCTACACCTTC
CASSHGQGITNYGYTF
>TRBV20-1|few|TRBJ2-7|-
TGCAGTGCAAGACAGCTTAGCGGATACGAGCAGTACTTC
CSARQLSGYEQYF